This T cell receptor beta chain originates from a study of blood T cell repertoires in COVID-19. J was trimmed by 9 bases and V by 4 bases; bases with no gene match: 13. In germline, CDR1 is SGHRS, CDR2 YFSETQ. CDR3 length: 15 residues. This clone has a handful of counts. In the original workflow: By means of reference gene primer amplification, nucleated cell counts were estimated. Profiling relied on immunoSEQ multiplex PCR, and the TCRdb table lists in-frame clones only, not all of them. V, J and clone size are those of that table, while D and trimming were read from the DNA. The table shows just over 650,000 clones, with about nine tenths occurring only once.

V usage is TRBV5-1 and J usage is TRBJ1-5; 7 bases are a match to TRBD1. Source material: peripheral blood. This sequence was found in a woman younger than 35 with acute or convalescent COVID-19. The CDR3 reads CASSLTGTDLGPQHF. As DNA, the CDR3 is TGCGCCAGCAGCCTGACCGGGACAGACCTTGGGCCCCAGCATTTT. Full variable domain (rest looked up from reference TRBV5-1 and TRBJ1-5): KAGVTQTPRYLIKTRGQQVTLSCSPISGHRSVSWYQQTPGQGLQFLFEYFSETQRNKGNFPGRFSGRQFSNSRSEMNVSTLELGDSALYLCASSLTGTDLGPQHFGDGTRLSIL.